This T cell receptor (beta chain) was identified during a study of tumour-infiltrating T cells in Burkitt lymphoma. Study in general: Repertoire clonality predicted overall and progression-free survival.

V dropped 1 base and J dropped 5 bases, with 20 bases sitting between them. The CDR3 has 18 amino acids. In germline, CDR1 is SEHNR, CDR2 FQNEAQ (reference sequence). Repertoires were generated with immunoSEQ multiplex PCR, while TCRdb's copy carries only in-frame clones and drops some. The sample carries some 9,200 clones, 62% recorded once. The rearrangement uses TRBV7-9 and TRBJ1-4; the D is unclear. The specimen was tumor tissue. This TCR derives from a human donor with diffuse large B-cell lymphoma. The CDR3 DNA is TGTGCCAGCAGCTTAGGGTTCCCCACCTATTTCCCCAATGAAAAACTGTTTTTT. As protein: CASSLGFPTYFPNEKLFF. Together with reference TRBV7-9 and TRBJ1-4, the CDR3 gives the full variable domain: DTGVSQNPRHKITKRGQNVTFRCDPISEHNRLYWYRQTLGQGPEFLTYFQNEAQLEKSRLLSDRFSAERPKGSFSTLEIQRTEQGDSAMYLCASSLGFPTYFPNEKLFFGSGTQLSVL.